A selection of T cell receptor beta chains follows, all from one sample in a study of long-term antiretroviral therapy in people with HIV. The method was immunoSEQ multiplex PCR; TCRdb's version includes in-frame clones alone and lacks a portion of them. The sample has about 33,000 clones; over 65% are singletons. The sequenced sample was unsorted PBMCs, obtained 2 years after starting antiretroviral therapy. The receptor source for this set is a woman aged 45-60 years with HIV. Both conserved end residues are part of each CDR3. D genes are given only for firm matches. Clone size appears in some rows only: once, few, many, or a class for an expanded clone.

>TRBD2|TRBV12-5|18|.|TRBJ2-4
TGTGCTAGTGGTTTGGGGACTAGCGGGGGACTAGCCAAAAACATTCAGTACTTC
CASGLGTSGGLAKNIQYF
>.|TRBV4-1|14|.|TRBJ2-5
TGCGCCAGCAGCCAGCAGGAGGTCGGAGAGACCCAGTACTTC
CASSQQEVGETQYF
>.|TRBV7-8|13|.|TRBJ2-7
TGTGCCAGCAGCCGAGGAGGGGACTACGAGCAGTACTTC
CASSRGGDYEQYF
>TRBD1|TRBV2|14|.|TRBJ2-2
TGTGCCAGCAGGACAGGGGGATACACCGGGGAGCTGTTTTTT
CASRTGGYTGELFF
>.|TRBV7-3|15|.|TRBJ2-3
TGTGCCAGCAGCCCCTTCCGGGGCTCCACAGATACGCAGTATTTT
CASSPFRGSTDTQYF
>TRBD1|TRBV10-3|14|.|TRBJ1-1
TGTGCCATCAGTGCCGGACAGGGAGGGACTGAAGCTTTCTTT
CAISAGQGGTEAFF
>.|TRBV10-3|13|.|TRBJ2-1
TGTGCCATCAGTGGGGGGGGCCGGAATGAGCAGTTCTTC
CAISGGGRNEQFF
>.|TRBV7-2|14|.|TRBJ2-5
TGTGCCAGCAGCTTAACGGGACTGCGAGAGACCCAGTACTTC
CASSLTGLRETQYF
>TRBD2|TRBV4-1|17|.|TRBJ2-1
TGCGCCAGCAGCCAAGGAGGGGGCGGGGGGGCCCGCAGTGAGCAGTTCTTC
CASSQGGGGGARSEQFF
>TRBD2|TRBV6-5|13|.|TRBJ2-7
TGTGCCGCGGCTACTAGCGGGGATGGTGAGCAGTACTTC
CAAATSGDGEQYF
>.|TRBV27|15|once|TRBJ2-7
TGTGCCAGCAGTACTCCTCGGGGTCCCTCCTACGAGCAGTACTTC
CASSTPRGPSYEQYF
>TRBD1|TRBV2|17|.|TRBJ2-6
TGTGCCAGCATACCGGGACAGGGGAACTCTGGGGCCAACGTCCTGACTTTC
CASIPGQGNSGANVLTF
>TRBD1|TRBV27|15|.|TRBJ1-4
TGTGCCAGCAGCAAAAGGGGGCGCGAGGATGAAAAACTGTTTTTT
CASSKRGREDEKLFF
>.|TRBV1|18|.|TRBJ2-2
TGCACCAGCAGCCAAGCAACGCTCCGGCAGGTCGACACCGGGGAGCTGTTTTTT
CTSSQATLRQVDTGELFF
>TRBD2|TRBV7-2|15|.|TRBJ2-5
TGTGCCAGCAGCCACCCAGGCACCGGGGGGGAGACCCAGTACTTC
CASSHPGTGGETQYF
>.|TRBV18|13|once|TRBJ1-1
TGTGCCAGCTCACCCCACGTGGACACTGAAGCTTTCTTT
CASSPHVDTEAFF
>.|TRBV5-4|14|.|TRBJ1-1
TGTGCCAGCAGCTTGGAGGGTGGGGGGACTGAAGCTTTCTTT
CASSLEGGGTEAFF
>TRBD2|TRBV6-1|12|.|TRBJ2-2
TGTGCCAAACGGGGGGTAGGCGGGGAGCTGTTTTTT
CAKRGVGGELFF
>.|TRBV30|12|.|TRBJ1-2
TGTGCCTGCGCGACAGGAAACTATGGCTACACCTTC
CACATGNYGYTF
>.|TRBV5-8|13|.|TRBJ1-1
TGTGCCAGCAGCTTGGTAGCGGGGACGAGGGCTTTCTTT
CASSLVAGTRAFF
>TRBD1|TRBV5-1|17|.|TRBJ2-5
TGCGCCAGCAGCTTGGCGGGACAGGGAAGTCCCCAAGAGACCCAGTACTTC
CASSLAGQGSPQETQYF
>.|TRBV6-5|13|.|TRBJ2-3
TGTGCCAGCAGCCTACGCCGCAGCCCTACGCAGTATTTT
CASSLRRSPTQYF
>.|TRBV27|15|.|TRBJ2-3
TGTGCCAGCAGTCCCCAGCATGGGCGCACAGATACGCAGTATTTT
CASSPQHGRTDTQYF
>.|TRBV27|15|.|TRBJ1-2
TGTGCCAGCAGTAAGCAGGGGCTGCATAACTATGGCTACACCTTC
CASSKQGLHNYGYTF
>.|TRBV9|16|.|TRBJ2-1
TGTGCCAGCAGCACCCTGGCCCTAAGCTCCTACAATGAGCAGTTCTTC
CASSTLALSSYNEQFF
>TRBD1|TRBV11-3|14|.|TRBJ2-1
TGTGCCAGCAGCGGCCGGGACAGATGGAATGAGCAGTTCTTC
CASSGRDRWNEQFF
>.|TRBV5-1|16|.|TRBJ1-4
TGCGCCAGCAGGGGAGGCAATCCTTCAACTAATGAAAAACTGTTTTTT
CASRGGNPSTNEKLFF
>.|TRBV5-1|16|.|TRBJ2-1
TGCGCCAGCAGCTTGGAAGGGGGGCCTTCCTACAATGAGCAGTTCTTC
CASSLEGGPSYNEQFF
>.|TRBV15|14|few|TRBJ2-7
TGTGCCACCAGCAGGCCGGGCTCAAACTACGAGCAGTACTTC
CATSRPGSNYEQYF
>TRBD1|TRBV12-5|16|.|TRBJ1-5
TGTGCTAGTGGTTCAGACAGGGGGTTCAGCAATCAGCCCCAGCATTTT
CASGSDRGFSNQPQHF